The T cell receptor beta chain described here comes from a study of control samples from healthy donors and cancer patients. TCRdb keeps only in-frame clones here, not all; method: immunoSEQ multiplex PCR. There are 100,000 or so clones in the sample; approximately 80% occur only once, and about 10% lies in the top ten. Unmatched junction bases numbered 11, after V lost 6 bases and J lost 0 bases. The CDR3 is made up of 16 amino acids. Germline CDR1 LGHNT, CDR2 FRNRAP. This clonotype was sampled from a woman aged 25 to 39 in good health. Sequencing was performed on blood. The genes are TRBV12-5 and TRBJ2-7; 7 nucleotides agree with TRBD1. CDR3 residues: CASGFQTGPLSYEQYF. The DNA for the CDR3 is TGTGCTAGTGGCTTCCAGACAGGGCCCCTCTCCTACGAGCAGTACTTC.